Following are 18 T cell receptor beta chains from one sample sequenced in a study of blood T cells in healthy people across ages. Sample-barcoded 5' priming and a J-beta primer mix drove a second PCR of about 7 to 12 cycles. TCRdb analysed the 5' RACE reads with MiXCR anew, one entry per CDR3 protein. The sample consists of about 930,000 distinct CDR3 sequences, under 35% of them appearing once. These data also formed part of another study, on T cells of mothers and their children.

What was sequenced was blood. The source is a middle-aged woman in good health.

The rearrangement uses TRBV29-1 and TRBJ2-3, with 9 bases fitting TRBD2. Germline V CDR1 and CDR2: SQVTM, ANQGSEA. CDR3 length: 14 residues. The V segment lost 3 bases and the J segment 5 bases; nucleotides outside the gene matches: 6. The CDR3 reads CSVDWRGGRDTQYF. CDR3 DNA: TGCAGCGTTGATTGGCGGGGGGGCAGAGATACGCAGTATTTT.

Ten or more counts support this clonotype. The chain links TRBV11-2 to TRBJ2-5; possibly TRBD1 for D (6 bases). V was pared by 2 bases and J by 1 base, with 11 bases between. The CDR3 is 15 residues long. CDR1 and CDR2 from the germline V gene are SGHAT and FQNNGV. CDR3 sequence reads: CASSLNRGGQETQYF. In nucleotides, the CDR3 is TGTGCCAGCAGCTTAAACCGAGGGGGCCAAGAGACCCAGTACTTC.

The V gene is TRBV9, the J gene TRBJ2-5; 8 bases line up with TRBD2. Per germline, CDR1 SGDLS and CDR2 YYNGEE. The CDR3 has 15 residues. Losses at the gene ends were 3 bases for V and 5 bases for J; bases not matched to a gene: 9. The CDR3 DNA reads TGTGCCAGCAGCGCCACCGGGAGGGGAGCGGAGACCCAGTACTTC. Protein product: CASSATGRGAETQYF.

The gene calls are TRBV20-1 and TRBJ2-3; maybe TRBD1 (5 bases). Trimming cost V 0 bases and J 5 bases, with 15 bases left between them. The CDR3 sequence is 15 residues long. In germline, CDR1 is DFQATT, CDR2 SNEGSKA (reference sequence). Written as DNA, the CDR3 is TGCAGTGCTAGAGATGGGGCAGGGTCTGGAGATACGCAGTATTTT. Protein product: CSARDGAGSGDTQYF.

The CDR3, as DNA: TGTGCCAGCAGTCTGACAGTTGGTAATGAGCAGTACTTC. This codes for CASSLTVGNEQYF. The rearrangement joins TRBV12-3 or TRBV12-4 to TRBJ2-5; tentative D call: TRBD1 (5 bases). The CDR3 consists of 13 residues. V lost 5 bases, J lost 11 bases, and 18 bases lay in between.

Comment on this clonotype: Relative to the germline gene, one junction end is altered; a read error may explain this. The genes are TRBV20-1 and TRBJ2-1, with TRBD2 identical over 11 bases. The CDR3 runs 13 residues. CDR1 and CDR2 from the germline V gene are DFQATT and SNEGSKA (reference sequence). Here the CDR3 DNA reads TGCGGTGCCTTAGCGGGGGGGTACAATGAGCAGTTCTTC. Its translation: CGALAGGYNEQFF.

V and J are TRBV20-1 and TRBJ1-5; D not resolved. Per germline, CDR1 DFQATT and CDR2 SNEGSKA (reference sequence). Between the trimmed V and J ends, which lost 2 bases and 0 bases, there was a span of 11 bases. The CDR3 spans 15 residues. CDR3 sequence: CSARRLGVSNQPQHF. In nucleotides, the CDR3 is TGCAGTGCTAGACGACTCGGGGTTAGCAATCAGCCCCAGCATTTT.

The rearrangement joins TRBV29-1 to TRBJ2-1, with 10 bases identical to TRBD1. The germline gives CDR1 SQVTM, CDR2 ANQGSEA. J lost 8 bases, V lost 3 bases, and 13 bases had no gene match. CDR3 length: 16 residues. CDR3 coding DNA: TGCAGCGTTGACGTTGAAGGGACAGGGGCTAACGATGAGCAGTTCTTC. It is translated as CSVDVEGTGANDEQFF.

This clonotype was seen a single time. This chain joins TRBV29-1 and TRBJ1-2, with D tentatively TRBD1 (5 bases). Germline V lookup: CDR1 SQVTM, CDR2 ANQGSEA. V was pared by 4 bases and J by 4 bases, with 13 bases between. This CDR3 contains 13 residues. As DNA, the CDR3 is TGCAGCGTTGGCGGGGGATTTGGCTATGGCTACACCTTC. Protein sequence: CSVGGGFGYGYTF.

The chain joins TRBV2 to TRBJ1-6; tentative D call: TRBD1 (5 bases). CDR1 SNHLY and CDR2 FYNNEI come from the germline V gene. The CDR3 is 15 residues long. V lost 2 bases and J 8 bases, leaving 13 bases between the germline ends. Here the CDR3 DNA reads TGTGCCAGCAGTGAATGGGGGACGGCCTATTCACCCCTCCACTTT. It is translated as CASSEWGTAYSPLHF. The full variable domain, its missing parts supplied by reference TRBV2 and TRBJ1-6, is EPEVTQTPSHQVTQMGQEVILRCVPISNHLYFYWYRQILGQKVEFLVSFYNNEISEKSEIFDDQFSVERPDGSNFTLKIRSTKLEDSAMYFCASSEWGTAYSPLHFGNGTRLTVT.

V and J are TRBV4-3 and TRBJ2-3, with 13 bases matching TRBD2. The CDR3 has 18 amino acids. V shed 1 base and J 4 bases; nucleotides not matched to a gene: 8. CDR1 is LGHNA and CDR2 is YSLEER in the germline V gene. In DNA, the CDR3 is TGCGCCAGCAGCCAAGCCCCTTTCGGACTAGCGGGGGCAGATACGCAGTATTTT. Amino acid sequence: CASSQAPFGLAGADTQYF.

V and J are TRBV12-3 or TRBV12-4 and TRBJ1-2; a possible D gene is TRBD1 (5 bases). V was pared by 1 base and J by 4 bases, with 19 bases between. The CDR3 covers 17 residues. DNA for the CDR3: TGTGCCAGCAGTTTAGGACAGAGTATTGGTGGAGGCTATGGCTACACCTTC. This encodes CASSLGQSIGGGYGYTF.

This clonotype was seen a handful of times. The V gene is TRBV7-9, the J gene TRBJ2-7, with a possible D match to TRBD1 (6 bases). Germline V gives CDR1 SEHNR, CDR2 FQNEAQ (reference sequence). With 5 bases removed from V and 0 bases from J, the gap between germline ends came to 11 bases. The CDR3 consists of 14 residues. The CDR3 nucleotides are TGTGCCAGCAGCGCCCCGGACAGCTCCTACGAGCAGTACTTC. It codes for CASSAPDSSYEQYF. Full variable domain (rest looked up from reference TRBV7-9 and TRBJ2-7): DTGVSQNPRHKITKRGQNVTFRCDPISEHNRLYWYRQTLGQGPEFLTYFQNEAQLEKSRLLSDRFSAERPKGSFSTLEIQRTEQGDSAMYLCASSAPDSSYEQYFGPGTRLTVT.

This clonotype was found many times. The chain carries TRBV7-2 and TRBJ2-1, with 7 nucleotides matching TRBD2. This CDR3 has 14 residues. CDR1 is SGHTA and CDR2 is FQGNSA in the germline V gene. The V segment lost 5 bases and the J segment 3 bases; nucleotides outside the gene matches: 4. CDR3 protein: CASSPGGSYNEQFF. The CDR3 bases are TGTGCCAGCAGCCCGGGGGGTAGCTACAATGAGCAGTTCTTC. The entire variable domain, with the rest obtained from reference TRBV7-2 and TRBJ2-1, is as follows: GAGVSQSPSNKVTEKGKDVELRCDPISGHTALYWYRQSLGQGLEFLIYFQGNSAPDKSGLPSDRFSAERTGGSVSTLTIQRTQQEDSAVYLCASSPGGSYNEQFFGPGTRLTVL.

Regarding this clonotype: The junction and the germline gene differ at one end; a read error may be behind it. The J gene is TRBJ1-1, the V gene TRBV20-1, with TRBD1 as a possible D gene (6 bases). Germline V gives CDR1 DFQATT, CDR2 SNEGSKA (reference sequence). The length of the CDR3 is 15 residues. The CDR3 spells CSASYGGQMNTEVFF. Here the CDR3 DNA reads TGCAGTGCGAGCTACGGGGGACAAATGAACACTGAAGTTTTCTTT.

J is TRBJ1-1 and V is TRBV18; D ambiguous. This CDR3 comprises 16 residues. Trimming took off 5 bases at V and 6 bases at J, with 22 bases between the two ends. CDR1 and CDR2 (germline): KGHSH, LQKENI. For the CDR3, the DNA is TGTGCCAGCTCAAGTGGGGTATACAGAGATGGGTCTGAAGCTTTCTTT. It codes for CASSSGVYRDGSEAFF.

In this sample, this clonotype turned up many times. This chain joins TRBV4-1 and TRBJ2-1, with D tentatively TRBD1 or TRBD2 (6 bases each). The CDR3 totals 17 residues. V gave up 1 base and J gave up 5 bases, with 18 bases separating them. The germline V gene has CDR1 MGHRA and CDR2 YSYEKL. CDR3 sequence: CASSQVYRGPVDNEQFF. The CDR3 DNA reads TGCGCCAGCAGCCAAGTGTATCGGGGGCCTGTTGACAATGAGCAGTTCTTC.

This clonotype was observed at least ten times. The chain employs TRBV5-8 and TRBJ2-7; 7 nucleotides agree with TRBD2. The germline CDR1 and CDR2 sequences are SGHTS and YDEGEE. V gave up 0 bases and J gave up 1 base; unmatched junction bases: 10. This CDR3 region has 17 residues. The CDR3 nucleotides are TGTGCCAGCAGCTTGGCCGGTGGGGGGGTTAAGTCCTACGAGCAGTACTTC. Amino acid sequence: CASSLAGGGVKSYEQYF.